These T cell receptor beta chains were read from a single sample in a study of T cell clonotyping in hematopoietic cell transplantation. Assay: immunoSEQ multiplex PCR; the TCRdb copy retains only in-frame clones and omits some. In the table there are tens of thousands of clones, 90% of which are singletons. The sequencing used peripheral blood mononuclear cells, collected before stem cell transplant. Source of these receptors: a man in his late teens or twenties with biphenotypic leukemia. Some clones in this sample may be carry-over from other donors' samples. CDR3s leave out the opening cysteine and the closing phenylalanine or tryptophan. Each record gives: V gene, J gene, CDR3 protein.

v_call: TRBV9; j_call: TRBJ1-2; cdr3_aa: ASSVVPGTHGYT
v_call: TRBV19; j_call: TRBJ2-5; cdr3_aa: ASSIGQGAPTQY
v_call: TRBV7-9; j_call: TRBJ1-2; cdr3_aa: ASSKGQGAEYGYT
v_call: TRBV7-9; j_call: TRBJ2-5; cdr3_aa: ASSLVDVAETQY
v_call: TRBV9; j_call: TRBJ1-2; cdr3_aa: ASSASDFGYT
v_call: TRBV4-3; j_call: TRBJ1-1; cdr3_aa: ASSQDVGDIRYTEAF
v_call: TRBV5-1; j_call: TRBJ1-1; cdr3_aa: ASIRGVGMNTEAF
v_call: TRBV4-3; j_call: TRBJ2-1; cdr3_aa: ASSYMYSGTYNEQF
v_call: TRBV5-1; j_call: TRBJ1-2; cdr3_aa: ASSLGDRGLDYGYT
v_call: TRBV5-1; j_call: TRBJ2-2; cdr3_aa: ASSLGRANTGELF
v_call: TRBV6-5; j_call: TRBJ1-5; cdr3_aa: ASSYSGGLEPQH
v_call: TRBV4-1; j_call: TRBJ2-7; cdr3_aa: ASSPLGDGQDEQY
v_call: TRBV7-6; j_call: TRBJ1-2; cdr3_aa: ASSLVRGTEYGYT
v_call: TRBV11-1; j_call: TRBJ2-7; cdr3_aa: ASSSATTSYEQY
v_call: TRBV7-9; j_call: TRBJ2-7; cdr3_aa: ASSFGQGLYEQY
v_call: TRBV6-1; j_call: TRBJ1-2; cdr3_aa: ATQGQRINYGYT